This record looks at one TCR beta chain sequence and its context. Per the authors' pipeline: Reference gene primer amplification gave estimated nucleated cell counts. TCRdb keeps only in-frame clones here, not all; method: immunoSEQ multiplex PCR. The V and J calls and the clone size are those of that table, but D and trimming were determined from the DNA. This sample has 200,000 to 300,000 clones, with approximately 86% found just once. In germline, CDR1 is SGHRS, CDR2 YFSETQ. V was cut by 0 bases and J by 0 bases, with 7 bases left in between. The CDR3 consists of 15 residues. This sample is drawn from a study of blood T cell repertoires in COVID-19. On the study more broadly: Samples of COVID-19 (acute and convalescent) were obtained from the United States, Italy and Spain. PBMCs, B-cell-depleted T cells, or T cells provided the cDNA or gDNA that made up the material.

The sequenced sample was peripheral blood. V gene TRBV5-1 combines with J gene TRBJ1-5; no clear D gene. This clonotype originated in a human donor in a cohort sampled during active COVID-19. DNA for the CDR3: TGCGCCAGCAGCTTGGGCGATTATAGCAATCAGCCCCAGCATTTT. Amino acids: CASSLGDYSNQPQHF.